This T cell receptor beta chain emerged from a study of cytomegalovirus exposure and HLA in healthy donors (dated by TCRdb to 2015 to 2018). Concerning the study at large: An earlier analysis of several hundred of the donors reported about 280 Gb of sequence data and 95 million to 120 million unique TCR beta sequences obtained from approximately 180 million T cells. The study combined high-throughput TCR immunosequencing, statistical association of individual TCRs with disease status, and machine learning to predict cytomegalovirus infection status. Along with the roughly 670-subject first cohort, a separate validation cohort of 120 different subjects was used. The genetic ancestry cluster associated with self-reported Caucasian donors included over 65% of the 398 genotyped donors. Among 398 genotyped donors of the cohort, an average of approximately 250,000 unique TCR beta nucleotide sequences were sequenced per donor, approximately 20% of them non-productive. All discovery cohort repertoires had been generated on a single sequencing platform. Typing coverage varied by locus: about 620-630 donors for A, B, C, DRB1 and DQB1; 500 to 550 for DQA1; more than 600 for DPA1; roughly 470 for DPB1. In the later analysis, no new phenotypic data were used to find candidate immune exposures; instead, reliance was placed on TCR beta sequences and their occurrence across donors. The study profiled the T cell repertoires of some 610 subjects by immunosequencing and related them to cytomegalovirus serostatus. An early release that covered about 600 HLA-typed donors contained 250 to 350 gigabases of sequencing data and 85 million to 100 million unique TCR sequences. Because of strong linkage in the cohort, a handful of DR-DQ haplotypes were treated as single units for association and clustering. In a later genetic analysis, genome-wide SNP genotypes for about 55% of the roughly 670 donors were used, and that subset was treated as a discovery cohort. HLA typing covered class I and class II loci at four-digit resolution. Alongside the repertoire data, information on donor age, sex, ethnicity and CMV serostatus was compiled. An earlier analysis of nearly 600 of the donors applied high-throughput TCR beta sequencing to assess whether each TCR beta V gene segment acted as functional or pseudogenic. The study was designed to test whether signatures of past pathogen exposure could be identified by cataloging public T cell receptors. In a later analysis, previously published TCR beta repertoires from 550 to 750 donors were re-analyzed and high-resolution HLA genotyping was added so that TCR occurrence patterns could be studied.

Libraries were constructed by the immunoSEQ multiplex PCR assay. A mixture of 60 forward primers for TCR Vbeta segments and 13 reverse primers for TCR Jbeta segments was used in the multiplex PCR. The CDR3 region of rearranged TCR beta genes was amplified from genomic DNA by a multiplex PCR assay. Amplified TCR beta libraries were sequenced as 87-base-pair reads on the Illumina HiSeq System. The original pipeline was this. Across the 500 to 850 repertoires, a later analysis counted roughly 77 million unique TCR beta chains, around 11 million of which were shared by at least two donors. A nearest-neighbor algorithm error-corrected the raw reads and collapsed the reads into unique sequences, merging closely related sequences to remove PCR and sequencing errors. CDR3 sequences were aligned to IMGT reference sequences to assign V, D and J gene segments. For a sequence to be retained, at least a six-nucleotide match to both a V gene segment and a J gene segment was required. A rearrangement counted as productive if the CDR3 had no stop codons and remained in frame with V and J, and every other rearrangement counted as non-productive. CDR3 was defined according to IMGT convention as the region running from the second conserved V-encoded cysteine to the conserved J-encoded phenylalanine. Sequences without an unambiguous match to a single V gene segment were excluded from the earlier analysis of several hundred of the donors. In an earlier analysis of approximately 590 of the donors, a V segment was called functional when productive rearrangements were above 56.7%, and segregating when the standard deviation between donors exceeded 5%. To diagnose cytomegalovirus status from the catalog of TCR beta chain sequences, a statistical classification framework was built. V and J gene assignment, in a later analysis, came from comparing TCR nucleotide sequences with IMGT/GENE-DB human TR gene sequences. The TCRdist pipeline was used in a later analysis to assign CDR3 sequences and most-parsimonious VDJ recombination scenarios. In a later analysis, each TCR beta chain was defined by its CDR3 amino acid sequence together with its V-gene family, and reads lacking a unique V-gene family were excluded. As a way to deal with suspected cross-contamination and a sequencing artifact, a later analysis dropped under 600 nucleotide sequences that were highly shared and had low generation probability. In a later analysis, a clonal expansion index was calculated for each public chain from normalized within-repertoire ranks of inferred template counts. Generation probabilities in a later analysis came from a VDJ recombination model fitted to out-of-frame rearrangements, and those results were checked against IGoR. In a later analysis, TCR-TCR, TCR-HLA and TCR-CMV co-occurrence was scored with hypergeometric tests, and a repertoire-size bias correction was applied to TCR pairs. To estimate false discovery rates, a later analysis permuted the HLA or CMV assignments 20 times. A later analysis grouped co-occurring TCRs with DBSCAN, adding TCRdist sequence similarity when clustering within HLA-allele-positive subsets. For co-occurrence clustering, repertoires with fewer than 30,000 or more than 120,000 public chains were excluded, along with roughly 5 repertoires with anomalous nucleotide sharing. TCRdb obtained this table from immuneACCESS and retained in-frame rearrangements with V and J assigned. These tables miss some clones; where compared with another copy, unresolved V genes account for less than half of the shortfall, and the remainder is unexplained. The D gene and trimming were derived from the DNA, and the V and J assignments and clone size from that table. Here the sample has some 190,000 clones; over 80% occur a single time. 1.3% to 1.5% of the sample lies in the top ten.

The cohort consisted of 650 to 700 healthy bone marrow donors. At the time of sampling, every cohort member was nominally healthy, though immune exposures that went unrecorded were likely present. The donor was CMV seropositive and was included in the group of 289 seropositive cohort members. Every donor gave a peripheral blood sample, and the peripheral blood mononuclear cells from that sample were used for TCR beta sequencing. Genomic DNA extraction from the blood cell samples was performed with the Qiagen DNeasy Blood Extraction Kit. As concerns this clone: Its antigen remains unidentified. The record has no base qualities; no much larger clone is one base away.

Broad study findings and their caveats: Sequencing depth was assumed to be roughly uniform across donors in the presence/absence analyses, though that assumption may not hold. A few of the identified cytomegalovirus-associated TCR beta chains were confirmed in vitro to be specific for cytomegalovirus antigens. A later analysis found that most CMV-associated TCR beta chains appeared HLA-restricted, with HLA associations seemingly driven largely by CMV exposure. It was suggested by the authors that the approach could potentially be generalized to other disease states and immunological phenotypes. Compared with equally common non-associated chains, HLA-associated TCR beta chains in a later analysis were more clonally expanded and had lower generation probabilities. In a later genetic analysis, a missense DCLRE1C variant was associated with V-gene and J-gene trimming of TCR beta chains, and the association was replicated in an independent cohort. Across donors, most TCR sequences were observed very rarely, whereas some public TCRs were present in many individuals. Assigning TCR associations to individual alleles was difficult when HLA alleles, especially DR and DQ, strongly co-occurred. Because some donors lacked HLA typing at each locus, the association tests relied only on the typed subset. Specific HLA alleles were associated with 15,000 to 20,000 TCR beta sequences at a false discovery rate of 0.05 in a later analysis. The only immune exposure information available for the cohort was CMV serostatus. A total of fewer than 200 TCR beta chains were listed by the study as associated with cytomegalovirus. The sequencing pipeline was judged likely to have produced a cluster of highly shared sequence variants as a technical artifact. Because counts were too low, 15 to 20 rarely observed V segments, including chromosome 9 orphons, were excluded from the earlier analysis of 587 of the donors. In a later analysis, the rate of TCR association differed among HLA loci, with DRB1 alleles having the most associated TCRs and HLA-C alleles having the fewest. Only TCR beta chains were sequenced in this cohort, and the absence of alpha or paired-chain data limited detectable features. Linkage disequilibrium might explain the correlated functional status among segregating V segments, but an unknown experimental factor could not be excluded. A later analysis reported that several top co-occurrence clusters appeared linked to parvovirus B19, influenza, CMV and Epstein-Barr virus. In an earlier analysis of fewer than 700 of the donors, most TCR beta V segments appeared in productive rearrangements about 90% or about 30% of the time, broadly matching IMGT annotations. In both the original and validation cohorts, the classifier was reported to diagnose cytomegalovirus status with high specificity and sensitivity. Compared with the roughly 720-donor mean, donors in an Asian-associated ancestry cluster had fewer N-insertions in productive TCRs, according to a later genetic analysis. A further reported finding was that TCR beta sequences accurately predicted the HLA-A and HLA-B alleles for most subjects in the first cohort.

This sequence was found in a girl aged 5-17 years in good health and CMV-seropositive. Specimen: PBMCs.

The DNA is as follows: TGTGCCAGTAGCCGAGCCGGGAGGGTGGGCACTGAAGCTTTCTTT. This encodes CASSRAGRVGTEAFF. The sequence is built from TRBV19 and TRBJ1-1, with no reliable assignment of the D segment. The CDR3 runs 15 amino acids, cysteine and phenylalanine included. Just CDR3 DNA is preserved here, 45 bases in frame from base 1. The germline V gene (reference sequence) gives CDR1 as LNHDA and CDR2 as SQIVND. V and J are truncated by 6 bases and 4 bases respectively, leaving an intervening sequence of 18 bases.